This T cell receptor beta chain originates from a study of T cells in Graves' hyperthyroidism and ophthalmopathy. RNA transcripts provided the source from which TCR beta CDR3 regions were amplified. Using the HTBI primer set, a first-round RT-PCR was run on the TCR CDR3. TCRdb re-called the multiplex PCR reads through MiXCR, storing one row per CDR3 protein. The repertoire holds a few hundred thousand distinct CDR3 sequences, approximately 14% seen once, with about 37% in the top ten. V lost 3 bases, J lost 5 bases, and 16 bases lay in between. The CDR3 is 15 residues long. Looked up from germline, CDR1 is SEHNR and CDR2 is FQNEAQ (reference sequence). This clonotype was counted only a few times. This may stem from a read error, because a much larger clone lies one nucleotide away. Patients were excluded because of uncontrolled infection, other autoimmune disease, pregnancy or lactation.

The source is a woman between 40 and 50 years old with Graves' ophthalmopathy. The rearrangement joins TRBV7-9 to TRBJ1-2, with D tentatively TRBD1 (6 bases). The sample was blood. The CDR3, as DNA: TGTGCCAGCAGCTTGCCCCGGGACACCGCTTATGGCTACACCTTC. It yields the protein CASSLPRDTAYGYTF.